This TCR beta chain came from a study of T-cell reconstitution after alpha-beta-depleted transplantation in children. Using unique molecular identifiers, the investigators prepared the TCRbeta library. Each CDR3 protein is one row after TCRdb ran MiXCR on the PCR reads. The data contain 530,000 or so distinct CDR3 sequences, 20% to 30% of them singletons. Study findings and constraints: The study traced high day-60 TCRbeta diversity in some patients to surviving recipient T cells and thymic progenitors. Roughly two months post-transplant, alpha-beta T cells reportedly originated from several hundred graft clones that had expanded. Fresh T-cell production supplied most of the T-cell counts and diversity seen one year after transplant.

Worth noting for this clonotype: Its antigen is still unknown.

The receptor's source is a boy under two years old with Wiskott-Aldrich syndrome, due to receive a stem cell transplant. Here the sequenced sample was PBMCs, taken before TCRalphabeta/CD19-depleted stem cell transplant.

CDR3 amino acids: CASSLIPGTGGKTQYF. As DNA, the CDR3 is TGCGCCAGCAGCTTGATTCCTGGGACAGGGGGCAAGACCCAGTACTTC. This rearrangement joins TRBV5-1 to TRBJ2-5; TRBD1 aligns across 12 bases. Germline-derived CDR1 and CDR2 are SGHRS and YFSETQ. V shed 1 base and J 6 bases; nucleotides not matched to a gene: 7. The CDR3 extends over 16 amino acids.